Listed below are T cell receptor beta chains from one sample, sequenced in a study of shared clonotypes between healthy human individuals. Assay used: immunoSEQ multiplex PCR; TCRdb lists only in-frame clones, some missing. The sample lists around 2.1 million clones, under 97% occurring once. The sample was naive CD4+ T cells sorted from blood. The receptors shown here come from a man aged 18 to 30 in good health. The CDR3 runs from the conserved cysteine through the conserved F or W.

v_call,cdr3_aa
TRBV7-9,CASTDIFPSYNEQFF
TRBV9,CASSVGQGEVDYGYTF
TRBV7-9,CASSFGTSGSTDTQYF
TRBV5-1,CASSGAGIETQYF
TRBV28,CASSLGVGDGYTF
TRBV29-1,CSVEEGQSVGLFF
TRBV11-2,CASSLDYYNEQFF
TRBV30,CAWSQSSGGRSYNEQFF
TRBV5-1,CASSLWFANEQYF
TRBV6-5,CASSYSAGSSTEAFF
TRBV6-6,CASGPGSAAGNTIYF
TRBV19,CASSTAGGPVGEQYF
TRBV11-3,CASSNCDSPNFAGPLHF
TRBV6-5,CASSSDRARGYGYTF
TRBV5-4,CASSFGQGNEKLFF
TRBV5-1,CASSLAQGVLIHTEAFF
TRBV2,CASRKTGAGTEAFF
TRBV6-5,CASSSAGTAVREQYF
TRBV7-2,CASSDPGVDGELFF
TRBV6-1,CASISGTGAYEQYF
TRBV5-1,CASSSAAGGEETQYF
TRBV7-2,CASSPKQRIGEQFF